The 21 T cell receptor beta chains presented below share a single source sample, sequenced in a study of blood T cell repertoires in COVID-19. Profiling relied on immunoSEQ multiplex PCR, and the TCRdb table lists in-frame clones only, not all of them. The sample gives some 150,000 clones, 85% to 90% of which show up once; more than 3.5% is in the top ten. The sequencing input was peripheral blood. The receptors stem from a woman aged 40 to 55 with acute or convalescent COVID-19.

This clone was seen a handful of times. The rearrangement joins TRBV11-2 to TRBJ1-1; a weak D match, TRBD1 (6 bases). V was pared by 3 bases and J by 2 bases, with 10 bases between. This CDR3 contains 14 residues. Germline CDR1 reads SGHAT; CDR2 reads FQNNGV. CDR3 sequence reads: CASSFRGGNTEAFF. The CDR3 DNA reads as TGTGCCAGCAGCTTCAGGGGTGGTAACACTGAAGCTTTCTTT.

This clone was observed a few times. This rearrangement joins TRBV10-3 to TRBJ2-1; D may be TRBD2 (6 bases). The CDR3 sequence is 15 residues long. V was shortened by 3 bases and J by 0 bases, with 9 bases between the two germline ends. Germline V CDR1 and CDR2: ENHRY, SYGVKD. The CDR3 DNA sequence: TGTGCCATCAGTGATGGGCGGGACTCCTACAATGAGCAGTTCTTC. It specifies CAISDGRDSYNEQFF.

J is TRBJ1-1 and V is TRBV11-1; D may be TRBD1 (6 bases). Germline CDR1 SGHAT, CDR2 FQDESV (reference sequence). Trimming stripped 5 bases from V and 4 bases from J, with 20 bases between. The CDR3 is made up of 16 amino acids. CDR3 in DNA: TGTGCCAGCAGCCCTCGGGGGGGGCCTTGGGGCACTGAAGCTTTCTTT. As protein: CASSPRGGPWGTEAFF.

The chain combines TRBV19 with TRBJ1-1; 10 bases align to TRBD1. V was clipped by 7 bases and J by 3 bases; unmatched bases: 17. CDR1 LNHDA and CDR2 SQIVND come from the germline V gene (reference sequence). The length of the CDR3 is 18 residues. The CDR3 protein is CASITTPGQGSSYTEAFF. The CDR3 bases are TGTGCCAGTATCACGACTCCGGGACAGGGGTCCTCCTACACTGAAGCTTTCTTT.

V and J are TRBV13 and TRBJ1-4; D gene uncertain. The CDR3 runs to 13 residues. V was trimmed by 6 bases and J by 5 bases, leaving 10 bases between them. Germline V gene sequence: CDR1 PRHDT, CDR2 FYEKMQ (reference sequence). CDR3 sequence reads: CASRGGGNEKLFF. In nucleotides, the CDR3 is TGTGCCAGCAGGGGAGGAGGAAATGAAAAACTGTTTTTT.

J is TRBJ2-5 and V is TRBV6-2 or TRBV6-3, with D unclear. Trimming cost V 2 bases and J 4 bases, with 11 bases left between them. CDR3 length: 14 amino acids. Germline CDR1 MNHEY, CDR2 SVGEGT. The CDR3 region is CASSYRQRRETQYF. The CDR3 nucleotides read TGTGCCAGCAGTTACAGACAACGTAGAGAGACCCAGTACTTC.

The chain links TRBV27 to TRBJ1-5; 7 nucleotides agree with TRBD1. J was trimmed by 1 base and V by 4 bases; bases with no gene match: 4. The CDR3 has 15 residues. Germline V CDR1 and CDR2: MNHEY, SMNVEV (reference sequence). In DNA form, the CDR3 reads TGTGCCAGCAGTTGGGACAGCTGGAGCAATCAGCCCCAGCATTTT. It yields the protein CASSWDSWSNQPQHF.

The chain combines TRBV28 with TRBJ1-4; 9 positions agree with TRBD1. CDR1 and CDR2 (germline): MDHEN, SYDVKM. V shed 10 bases and J 3 bases; nucleotides not matched to a gene: 9. CDR3 length equals 15 residues. CDR3 residues: CATQGTGSSNEKLFF. The CDR3 nucleotides are TGTGCCACCCAAGGGACAGGGAGTTCTAATGAAAAACTGTTTTTT.

The chain combines TRBV9 with TRBJ1-2, with 9 bases lining up with TRBD1. V shed 3 bases, J shed 2 bases, and the junction held 11 bases outside the gene matches. Germline CDR1 SGDLS, CDR2 YYNGEE. The CDR3 is made up of 17 amino acids. The CDR3, as DNA: TGTGCCAGCAGCGCTAGTCGTCAGGGACAGGGAAACTATGGCTACACCTTC. Translated, it gives CASSASRQGQGNYGYTF.

The chain couples TRBV19 to TRBJ1-1; weak D call: TRBD1 (5 bases). This CDR3 comprises 14 residues. Trimming shortened V by 3 bases and J by 4 bases, and 12 bases separated the two germline ends. Germline lookup yields CDR1 LNHDA and CDR2 SQIVND (reference sequence). The CDR3 spells CASSIFVGGTEAFF. CDR3 nucleotides: TGTGCCAGTAGTATTTTTGTGGGGGGCACTGAAGCTTTCTTT.

The rearrangement links TRBV2 to TRBJ2-4; the D gene is possibly TRBD2 (5 bases). Trimming cost V 0 bases and J 3 bases, with 12 bases left between them. This CDR3 has 16 amino acids. In germline, CDR1 is SNHLY, CDR2 FYNNEI. CDR3 sequence reads: CASSEAGLALKNIQYF. The CDR3 bases are TGTGCCAGCAGTGAAGCTGGGCTAGCTCTCAAAAACATTCAGTACTTC. Combining the CDR3 with reference TRBV2 and TRBJ2-4 gives the whole variable domain EPEVTQTPSHQVTQMGQEVILRCVPISNHLYFYWYRQILGQKVEFLVSFYNNEISEKSEIFDDQFSVERPDGSNFTLKIRSTKLEDSAMYFCASSEAGLALKNIQYFGAGTRLSVL.

This chain connects TRBV3-1 (or the pseudogene TRBV3-2) to TRBJ1-4; 7 nucleotides align to TRBD1. Germline CDR1 LGHDT, CDR2 YNNKEL (reference sequence). The CDR3 length is 18 residues. J gave up 0 bases and V 3 bases, and 10 bases lay outside the gene matches. CDR3 bases: TGTGCCAGCAGCCACCCGGGACAGAGGGCTTCAACTAATGAAAAACTGTTTTTT. Its translation is CASSHPGQRASTNEKLFF.

V is TRBV9 and J is TRBJ1-3, with D hard to call. V was cut by 2 bases and J by 3 bases, with 6 bases left in between. The germline CDR1 and CDR2 sequences are SGDLS and YYNGEE. The CDR3 sequence is 13 residues long. Here the CDR3 DNA reads TGTGCCAGCAGCGTCTCTTATGGAAACACCATATATTTT. Translating it yields CASSVSYGNTIYF.

This sequence joins TRBV7-9 and TRBJ2-7; 12 bases are shared with TRBD1. CDR3 length: 16 amino acids. Germline V gives CDR1 SEHNR, CDR2 FQNEAQ (reference sequence). J gave up 2 bases and V 4 bases, and 6 bases lay outside the gene matches. The DNA of the CDR3 is TGTGCCAGCAGCTCGGGACAGGGGGCGAGGACCTACGAGCAGTACTTC. The encoded protein is CASSSGQGARTYEQYF.

The chain carries TRBV27 and TRBJ2-1, with TRBD1 matching 10 bases. There are 16 residues in the CDR3. Losses at the gene ends were 6 bases for V and 4 bases for J; bases not matched to a gene: 9. CDR1 MNHEY and CDR2 SMNVEV come from the germline V gene (reference sequence). This CDR3 reads CASRQSGTGVYNEQFF. The CDR3, as DNA: TGTGCCAGCAGACAATCCGGGACAGGGGTATACAATGAGCAGTTCTTC.

This clone showed up just once. The chain combines TRBV9 with TRBJ2-1; maybe TRBD1 (6 bases). V lost 4 bases and J lost 7, with 18 bases in between. In germline, CDR1 is SGDLS, CDR2 YYNGEE. The CDR3 is 15 amino acids. In nucleotides, the CDR3 is TGTGCCAGCAGCCCCTGGACAGACGGCGGGAATGAGCAGTTCTTC. It codes for CASSPWTDGGNEQFF.

The J gene is TRBJ2-1, the V gene TRBV7-9; 11 bases agree with TRBD2. J lost 4 bases, V lost 6 bases, and 11 bases had no gene match. Germline-derived CDR1 and CDR2 are SEHNR and FQNEAQ (reference sequence). The CDR3 is made up of 17 amino acids. The CDR3: CASSLTLTSGGYNEQFF. As DNA, the CDR3 is TGTGCCAGCAGTTTAACCCTTACTAGCGGGGGTTACAATGAGCAGTTCTTC.

This chain uses TRBV5-6 with TRBJ1-6; no firm D call. CDR1 and CDR2 (germline): SGHDT, YYEEEE. V was shortened by 5 bases and J by 7 bases, with 13 bases between the two germline ends. The CDR3 length is 14 residues. The CDR3 DNA is TGTGCCAGCAGTTTAAAATACGGGAATTCACCCCTCCACTTT. Its translation is CASSLKYGNSPLHF. Looking up the rest from reference TRBV5-6 and TRBJ1-6 gives the full variable domain: DAGVTQSPTHLIKTRGQQVTLRCSPKSGHDTVSWYQQALGQGPQFIFQYYEEEERQRGNFPDRFSGHQFPNYSSELNVNALLLGDSALYLCASSLKYGNSPLHFGNGTRLTVT.

This chain joins TRBV28 and TRBJ1-2; D perhaps matches TRBD1 (5 bases). The CDR3 sequence is 13 residues long. The germline CDR1 and CDR2 sequences are MDHEN and SYDVKM. Deletions cut 7 bases from V and 5 bases from J, with 14 bases between. CDR3 sequence: CASNAGPSYGYTF. CDR3 bases: TGTGCCAGCAACGCAGGGCCATCATATGGCTACACCTTC.

This chain connects TRBV5-6 to TRBJ2-1; 9 bases align to TRBD2. CDR1 is SGHDT and CDR2 is YYEEEE in the germline V gene. Trimming cost V 3 bases and J 6 bases; bases outside gene matches: 10. The CDR3 is made up of 16 amino acids. CDR3 bases: TGTGCCAGCAGCTACCGACCGGGACTAGCCCGCAATGAGCAGTTCTTC. Its protein is CASSYRPGLARNEQFF. The entire variable domain, with the rest obtained from reference TRBV5-6 and TRBJ2-1, is as follows: DAGVTQSPTHLIKTRGQQVTLRCSPKSGHDTVSWYQQALGQGPQFIFQYYEEEERQRGNFPDRFSGHQFPNYSSELNVNALLLGDSALYLCASSYRPGLARNEQFFGPGTRLTVL.

CDR3 in DNA: TGTGCCAGCAGTTCCTCCGGGACAGGGGGCACTGAAGCTTTCTTT. It yields the protein CASSSSGTGGTEAFF. This sequence joins TRBV28 and TRBJ1-1, with 11 bases fitting TRBD1. In germline, CDR1 is MDHEN, CDR2 SYDVKM. The CDR3 is made up of 15 amino acids. J gave up 4 bases and V 4 bases, and 5 bases lay outside the gene matches.